This TCR beta chain stems from a study of identical twins. Study-level results: Alpha sequences out of frame and shared by twins had excess low generation probability.

Per germline, CDR1 SGHRS and CDR2 YFSETQ. This CDR3 contains 17 residues. V lost 4 bases and J lost 8, with 25 bases in between. As concerns this clonotype: Its antigen is currently unknown.

Via MiXCR, TCRdb re-called the 5' RACE reads, giving one row per CDR3 protein. The sample lists under 900,000 distinct CDR3 sequences, 18% seen once, with 10% to 15% in the top ten. This same sample was also part of a study on T cells expressing NK-cell markers. Per that paper: One of the eight sequenced donors was seronegative, whereas the other seven were HCMV-seropositive. Once again these clonotypes came out on top in the CD3+CD56-NKG2C+ fraction of several donors.

What was sequenced was PBMCs. This clonotype was sampled from a woman in her late teens or twenties in good health. The rearrangement uses TRBV5-1 and TRBJ1-5, with D hard to call. In nucleotides, the CDR3 is TGCGCCAGCAGCATAGGACTTGATTCCATATTCACCGAGCCCCAGCATTTT. As protein: CASSIGLDSIFTEPQHF.